The 5 T cell receptor beta chains reported below all come from one sample, sequenced in a study of blood T cells in healthy people across ages. Together with a sample-barcoded 5' primer, a J-beta primer mix was included in a second PCR lasting about 6 to 11 cycles. TCRdb used MiXCR to reprocess the 5' RACE reads, holding one entry per CDR3 protein. This table has hundreds of thousands of distinct CDR3 sequences, about 48% appearing once. The material sequenced was blood. Source of these receptors: a man aged 25-45 years in good health.

The V call is TRBV20-1, the J call TRBJ1-2; 9 nucleotides match TRBD1. CDR3 length: 16 residues. The trim removed 3 bases at V and 7 bases at J, leaving 15 bases unmatched. Germline V CDR1 and CDR2: DFQATT, SNEGSKA (reference sequence). This CDR3 reads CSASNNSPDRGRGYTF. The CDR3 region has the DNA TGCAGTGCTAGCAACAATTCCCCGGACAGGGGTCGTGGCTACACCTTC.

There are a few counts of this clonotype. This rearrangement joins TRBV12-3 or TRBV12-4 to TRBJ1-5, with D uncertain. The CDR3 has 15 amino acids. Deletions cut 4 bases from V and 2 bases from J, with 12 bases between. CDR3 region: CASSSNYLGNQPQHF. CDR3 DNA sequence: TGTGCCAGCAGTTCGAACTACCTGGGCAATCAGCCCCAGCATTTT.

The V call is TRBV20-1, the J call TRBJ2-1, with D unclear. V was shortened by 3 bases and J by 2 bases, with 5 bases between the two germline ends. CDR1 and CDR2 (germline): DFQATT, SNEGSKA (reference sequence). The CDR3 runs 12 residues. The CDR3 here is CSASGTYNEQFF. CDR3 DNA: TGCAGTGCTAGCGGAACCTACAATGAGCAGTTCTTC.

J is TRBJ2-1 and V is TRBV7-6; TRBD2 is a possible D gene (5 bases). The CDR3 sequence is 15 residues long. Trimming removed 4 bases from V and 0 bases from J, with 10 bases in between. Germline values: CDR1 SGHVS, CDR2 FNYEAQ. Written as DNA, the CDR3 is TGTGCCAGCAGCTCAGGACTCAACTCCTACAATGAGCAGTTCTTC. It specifies CASSSGLNSYNEQFF.

The V and J genes are TRBV4-3 and TRBJ2-1; 12 bases line up with TRBD2. V shed 3 bases and J 9 bases; nucleotides not matched to a gene: 12. The germline V gene encodes CDR1 LGHNA and CDR2 YSLEER. The CDR3 is 17 residues long. The CDR3 sequence: CASSQAWTSGETFEQFF. The CDR3, as DNA: TGCGCCAGCAGCCAGGCCTGGACTAGCGGGGAGACGTTTGAGCAGTTCTTC.